Listed here are 23 T cell receptor beta chains from one sample, sequenced in a study of T cell repertoires in aging, cancer and after chemotherapy. The template was genomic DNA from peripheral blood, not RNA. A mixed TRB-A/B primer pool amplified rearranged TRB by multiplex touch-down PCR. TCRdb ran MiXCR on the multiplex PCR reads and lists one entry per CDR3 protein. The table shows more than 10,000 distinct CDR3 sequences, with approximately 22% occurring only once. Sequenced sample: blood. Source of these receptors: a human donor in good health.

This clonotype is medium-sized in the sample. The gene calls are TRBV27 and TRBJ1-6; D may be TRBD1 (6 bases). This CDR3 is built from 15 residues. V dropped 5 bases and J dropped 6 bases, with 14 bases sitting between them. Germline CDR1 is MNHEY and CDR2 is SMNVEV (reference sequence). This chain's CDR3 is CASSQDRTANSPLHF. For the CDR3, the DNA is TGTGCCAGCAGTCAAGACAGGACTGCTAATTCACCCCTCCACTTT.

This clonotype has a handful of counts. The V and J genes are TRBV6-5 and TRBJ2-2, with unresolved D. The germline V gene encodes CDR1 MNHEY and CDR2 SVGAGI. This CDR3 has 17 amino acids. Trimming removed 0 bases from V and 2 bases from J, with 13 bases in between. The CDR3 spells CASSYSMGPINTGELFF. For the CDR3, the DNA is TGTGCCAGCAGTTACTCTATGGGCCCTATTAACACCGGGGAGCTGTTTTTT.

This clonotype showed up many times. The chain combines TRBV6-6 with TRBJ2-5; 7 nucleotides line up with TRBD1. V shed 8 bases and J 5 bases; nucleotides not matched to a gene: 8. Germline V gene lookup returns CDR1 MNHNY and CDR2 SVGAGI (reference sequence). The CDR3 covers 13 residues. The CDR3 bases are TGTGCCAGCGGGCGACAGGGCGGGGAGACCCAGTACTTC. Amino acids: CASGRQGGETQYF.

The table lists this clonotype with a few counts. The chain joins TRBV14 to TRBJ2-5; D call uncertain. Trimming pared 0 bases from V and 1 base from J, leaving 6 bases between. This CDR3 is built from 14 residues. Germline loops: CDR1 SGHDN, CDR2 FVKESK. In nucleotides, the CDR3 is TGTGCCAGCAGCCAAGAACAGCTCCAAGAGACCCAGTACTTC. This sequence encodes CASSQEQLQETQYF.

This chain uses TRBV20-1 with TRBJ1-2, with D hard to call. There are 12 residues in the CDR3. Per germline, CDR1 DFQATT and CDR2 SNEGSKA (reference sequence). This chain's CDR3 is CIPLGRDKGYTF. CDR3 DNA sequence: TGCATCCCCCTAGGGAGGGATAAAGGCTACACCTTC.

This clonotype has only a few counts. This sequence joins TRBV5-1 and TRBJ1-1, with D possibly being TRBD1 (6 bases). Trimming took 4 bases from V and 0 from J, leaving 10 bases between them. The CDR3 contains 14 residues. Germline values: CDR1 SGHRS, CDR2 YFSETQ. The CDR3, as DNA: TGCGCCAGCAGCGGGGACACTTTGAACACTGAAGCTTTCTTT. Its protein is CASSGDTLNTEAFF.

This clonotype was seen at least ten times. This chain uses TRBV6-1 with TRBJ2-3; TRBD2 matches 14 bases. The length of the CDR3 is 16 residues. Germline V gene lookup returns CDR1 MNHNS and CDR2 SASEGT. V lost 5 bases, J lost 0 bases, and 1 base stayed unmatched. Written as DNA, the CDR3 is TGTGCCAGCAGTAGACTAGCGGGGGGGAGCACAGATACGCAGTATTTT. Amino acid sequence: CASSRLAGGSTDTQYF.

Written as DNA, the CDR3 is TGCGCCAGCAGCTTCAACGACAGGGCTCGCGGCTACACCTTC. Protein product: CASSFNDRARGYTF. The gene calls are TRBV5-1 and TRBJ1-2, with TRBD1 matching 7 bases. V shed 2 bases, J shed 8 bases, and the junction held 9 bases outside the gene matches. The CDR3 has 14 amino acids. Per the germline V gene, CDR1 is SGHRS and CDR2 is YFSETQ.

By share, this clonotype ranks as medium-sized (0.01 to 0.1%). The DNA for the CDR3 is TGTGCCAGTACCCCGGGGTCCCTGGTAGAGCAGTACTTC. Encoded protein: CASTPGSLVEQYF. The chain is built from TRBV19 and TRBJ2-7, with D possibly matching TRBD2 (5 bases). V dropped 7 bases and J dropped 7 bases, with 17 bases sitting between them. CDR3 length: 13 residues. CDR1 is LNHDA, CDR2 SQIVND, per germline (reference sequence).

The rearrangement uses TRBV15 and TRBJ2-5, with D possibly matching TRBD1 (6 bases). Germline V gene lookup returns CDR1 LNHNV and CDR2 YYDKDF (reference sequence). Trimming took 3 bases from V and 2 from J, leaving 10 bases between them. CDR3 length equals 14 residues. CDR3 amino acids: CATSSGQTQETQYF. The CDR3 nucleotides are TGTGCCACCAGCAGCGGACAGACACAAGAGACCCAGTACTTC.

V usage is TRBV7-3 and J usage is TRBJ2-2; D is possibly TRBD2 (6 bases). The CDR3 has 15 amino acids. Germline assignment: CDR1 SGHTA and CDR2 FQGTGA. The V end lost 2 bases, the J end lost 1 base, and 8 bases lay between the germline ends. The CDR3 sequence: CASSLDGGNTGELFF. Written as DNA, the CDR3 is TGTGCCAGCAGCTTAGACGGGGGGAACACCGGGGAGCTGTTTTTT.

By sample fraction, this clonotype is medium-sized. The chain combines TRBV20-1 with TRBJ2-7; no clear D. The germline CDR1 and CDR2 sequences are DFQATT and SNEGSKA (reference sequence). The CDR3 has 11 amino acids. The germline V and J ends were trimmed by 0 bases and 7 bases, with 7 bases remaining between them. The CDR3 coding sequence is TGCAGTGCTAGAGATGTTAGAGAGCAGTACTTC. Protein sequence: CSARDVREQYF.

V gene TRBV20-1 combines with J gene TRBJ1-3, with 10 bases that match TRBD1. CDR1 is DFQATT, CDR2 SNEGSKA, per germline (reference sequence). The CDR3 loop spans 16 amino acids. With V trimmed by 3 bases and J by 1 base, 6 bases remained unmatched. For the CDR3, the DNA is TGCAGTGCTAGTCCTCGGACAGGGGGTTCTGGAAACACCATATATTTT. It codes for CSASPRTGGSGNTIYF.

The V and J genes are TRBV12-3 or TRBV12-4 and TRBJ1-3; D gene unclear. CDR3 length: 14 residues. V lost 3 bases to trimming and J lost 1 base, with 7 bases between them. CDR3 DNA sequence: TGTGCCAGCAGTTTTTCGGGGTCTGGAAACACCATATATTTT. It encodes CASSFSGSGNTIYF.

This clonotype is judged medium-sized. This sequence joins TRBV30 and TRBJ1-5; tentative D call: TRBD1 (6 bases). The CDR3 is 15 residues long. V lost 0 bases to trimming and J lost 2 bases, with 11 bases between them. The germline V gene has CDR1 GTSNPN and CDR2 SVGIG (reference sequence). This chain's CDR3 is CAWSVVGGGNQPQHF. The CDR3 DNA is TGTGCCTGGAGTGTAGTAGGGGGGGGCAATCAGCCCCAGCATTTT.

This clonotype appeared a few times. This chain joins TRBV27 and TRBJ2-5, with a tentative D call TRBD2 (5 bases). The V gene lost 8 bases and the J gene lost 5 bases, with 18 bases spanning the gap. Per the germline V gene, CDR1 is MNHEY and CDR2 is SMNVEV (reference sequence). The CDR3 is 14 residues long. CDR3 amino acids: CASSISGWLETQYF. The CDR3 bases are TGTGCCAGCTCAATATCGGGGTGGCTGGAGACCCAGTACTTC.

The chain employs TRBV10-3 and TRBJ1-5; TRBD1 is a possible D gene (5 bases). The CDR3 totals 14 residues. Germline V gives CDR1 ENHRY, CDR2 SYGVKD. Trimming cost V 0 bases and J 6 bases, with 9 bases left between them. The CDR3 DNA reads TGTGCCATCAGTGAGTCGGGGGGTGGTCAGCCCCAGCATTTT. Residues: CAISESGGGQPQHF.

This clonotype counts as medium-sized. This chain uses TRBV20-1 with TRBJ1-2; maybe TRBD1 (6 bases). Deletions cut 8 bases from V and 7 bases from J, with 20 bases between. The CDR3 has 13 amino acids. Germline V gene sequence: CDR1 DFQATT, CDR2 SNEGSKA (reference sequence). The CDR3 DNA is TGCAGTCCTATACGGGGGGCATTAGGTGGCTACACCTTC. It is translated as CSPIRGALGGYTF.

In this sample, this clonotype is medium-sized. The J gene is TRBJ1-2, the V gene TRBV6-5; unclear D gene. This CDR3 has 16 amino acids. Trimming removed 0 bases at V and 3 bases at J, with 14 bases between. Germline CDR1 MNHEY, CDR2 SVGAGI. Here the CDR3 DNA reads TGTGCCAGCAGTTACTCGAGGGAGGGTTCTTACTATGGCTACACCTTC. Protein sequence: CASSYSREGSYYGYTF.

Sample share makes this clonotype medium-sized. V usage is TRBV19 and J usage is TRBJ1-2; D might be TRBD1 (6 bases). The CDR3 length is 13 residues. Trimming took off 6 bases at V and 4 bases at J, with 12 bases between the two ends. In germline, CDR1 is LNHDA, CDR2 SQIVND (reference sequence). Here the CDR3 reads CASSLQGGYGYTF. DNA for the CDR3: TGTGCCAGTAGCTTACAGGGCGGCTATGGCTACACCTTC.

In its sample, this clonotype was seen a few times. This rearrangement joins TRBV14 to TRBJ2-7; no firm D call. Germline lookup yields CDR1 SGHDN and CDR2 FVKESK. The CDR3 length is 16 residues. Trimming stripped 0 bases from V and 7 bases from J, with 19 bases between. Written as DNA, the CDR3 is TGTGCCAGCAGCCAAGATTTGCCTACCCTACTTGGAGAGCAGTACTTC. Translation gives CASSQDLPTLLGEQYF.

In its sample, this clonotype was seen once. The rearrangement links TRBV5-4 to TRBJ1-2; D remains ambiguous. Germline CDR1 SGHNT, CDR2 YYREEE (reference sequence). V lost 5 bases to trimming and J lost 2 bases, with 10 bases between them. The CDR3 covers 13 residues. The CDR3 spells CASSPGLNYGYTF. DNA for the CDR3: TGTGCCAGCAGTCCGGGTTTAAACTATGGCTACACCTTC.

The table lists this clonotype with a few counts. The gene calls are TRBV6-5 and TRBJ2-2; TRBD2 agrees at 12 bases. CDR3 length: 16 residues. V trimming: 6 bases; J trimming: 1 base; junction bases outside the gene matches: 3. Germline CDR1 and CDR2: MNHEY and SVGAGI. The CDR3 reads CASRTLAGGNTGELFF. The CDR3, as DNA: TGTGCCAGCAGAACACTAGCGGGGGGGAACACCGGGGAGCTGTTTTTT.